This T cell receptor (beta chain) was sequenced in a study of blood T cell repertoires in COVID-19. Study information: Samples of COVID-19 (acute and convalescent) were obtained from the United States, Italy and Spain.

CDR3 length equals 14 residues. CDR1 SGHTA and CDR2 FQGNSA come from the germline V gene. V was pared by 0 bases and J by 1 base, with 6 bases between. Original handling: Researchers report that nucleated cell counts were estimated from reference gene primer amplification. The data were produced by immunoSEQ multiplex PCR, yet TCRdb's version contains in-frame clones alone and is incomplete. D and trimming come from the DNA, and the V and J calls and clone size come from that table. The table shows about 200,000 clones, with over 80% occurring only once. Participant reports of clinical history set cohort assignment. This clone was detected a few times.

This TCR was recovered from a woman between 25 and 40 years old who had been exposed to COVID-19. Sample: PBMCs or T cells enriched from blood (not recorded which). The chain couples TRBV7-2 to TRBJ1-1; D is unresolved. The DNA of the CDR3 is TGTGCCAGCAGCTTAGCTCTGGCGAACACTGAAGCTTTCTTT. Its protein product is CASSLALANTEAFF.